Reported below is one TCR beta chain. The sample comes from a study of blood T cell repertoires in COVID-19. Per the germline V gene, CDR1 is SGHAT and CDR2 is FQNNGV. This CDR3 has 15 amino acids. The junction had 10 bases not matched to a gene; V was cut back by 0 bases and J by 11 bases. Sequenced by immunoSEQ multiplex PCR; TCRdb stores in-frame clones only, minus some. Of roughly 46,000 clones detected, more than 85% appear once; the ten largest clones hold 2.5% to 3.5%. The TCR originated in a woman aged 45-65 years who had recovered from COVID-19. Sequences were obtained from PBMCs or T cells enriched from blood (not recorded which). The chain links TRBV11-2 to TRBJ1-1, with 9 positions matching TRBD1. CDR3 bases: TGTGCCAGCAGCTTAGAACGGTTACAGGGGGCGTGGGCTTTCTTT. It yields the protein CASSLERLQGAWAFF.